The sequence of this T cell receptor (beta chain) was determined in a study of blood T cell repertoires in COVID-19. Whole-study context: Spain, Italy and the United States supplied samples that represented acute and convalescent COVID-19. PBMCs, B-cell-depleted T cells, or T cells were the source of the cDNA or gDNA that made up the material.

The germline gives CDR1 SEHNR, CDR2 FQNEAQ (reference sequence). Trimming took 6 bases from V and 3 from J, leaving 18 bases between them. CDR3 length: 15 amino acids. Enrollees, about 18 to 89 years old, lived in around 23 US areas. Data came from immunoSEQ multiplex PCR; TCRdb stores just in-frame clones and leaves some out. Of under 400,000 clones listed, around 86% were seen once; the top ten hold about 4.2%. This clone was detected only a few times. The source of this sequence is a woman in her 40s with acute COVID-19. The sample taken for sequencing was PBMCs or T cells enriched from blood (not recorded which). The rearrangement uses TRBV7-9 and TRBJ2-7; perhaps TRBD1 as D (6 bases). CDR3 sequence reads: CASSTKQGSHYEQYF. The CDR3 region has the DNA TGTGCCAGCAGTACAAAACAGGGAAGCCACTACGAGCAGTACTTC.